This T cell receptor beta chain was identified during a study of shared clonotypes between healthy human individuals. Sequencing was performed with immunoSEQ multiplex PCR; in TCRdb, only in-frame clones are kept and a portion is missing. The sample yields 2,500,000 or so clones, about nine tenths seen once. This CDR3 spans 17 amino acids. CDR1 and CDR2 from the germline V gene are LNHDA and SQIVND (reference sequence). V was pared by 0 bases and J by 7 bases, with 14 bases of the junction left unmatched. The source of this sequence is a man younger than 30 in good health. Some clones in this sample may be carry-over from other donors' samples. Sequencing was done on a sample of naive CD4+ T cells from PBMCs. Subset reported: CD45RA+ positively selected. This rearrangement joins TRBV19 to TRBJ1-1; 7 nucleotides match TRBD1. In nucleotides, the CDR3 is TGTGCCAGTAGTATAGATGACAGGGCCCGAGAACCTCGTGAAGCTTTCTTT. Translated: CASSIDDRAREPREAFF. Using reference TRBV19 and TRBJ1-1 for the parts outside the CDR3, the full variable domain is DGGITQSPKYLFRKEGQNVTLSCEQNLNHDAMYWYRQDPGQGLRLIYYSQIVNDFQKGDIAEGYSVSREKKESFPLTVTSAQKNPTAFYLCASSIDDRAREPREAFFGQGTRLTVV.